The present T cell receptor (beta chain) was sequenced within a study of cytomegalovirus exposure and HLA in healthy donors. The CDR3 covers 12 residues. Germline V gene lookup returns CDR1 GTSNPN and CDR2 SVGIG (reference sequence). Trimming removed 1 base from V and 4 bases from J, with 4 bases in between. Clones were sequenced by immunoSEQ multiplex PCR, and TCRdb holds only the in-frame ones, with some missing. The profile shows 250,000 to 300,000 clones, about 86% of them singletons. In the case of this clone: The antigen is not known.

Study-wide points: Across donors, most TCRs were seen rarely, yet some public ones were widespread.

The V gene is TRBV30, the J gene TRBJ1-4; D is unclear. The origin of this receptor is a young woman in good health and CMV-seronegative. Sample: PBMCs. The CDR3 sequence is CAWSALNEKLFF. In DNA form, the CDR3 reads TGTGCCTGGAGTGCCCTTAATGAAAAACTGTTTTTT.